This T cell receptor (beta chain) was documented in a study of response to subunit inactivated influenza vaccine. TCRdb analysed the RT-PCR reads with MiXCR anew, one entry per CDR3 protein. Counted here are under 800,000 distinct CDR3 sequences, approximately 14% occurring once; the ten biggest clones make up 5.5% to 7%. This clonotype occurred a few times. Germline CDR1 is MDHEN and CDR2 is SYDVKM. Trimming removed 6 bases from V and 3 bases from J; junction bases left unmatched: 14. This CDR3 contains 17 residues. The sequence was collected from a man aged 50 or older who received an inactivated influenza vaccine. The sequencing here drew on PBMCs from blood, taken approximately 15 days before vaccination. This sequence joins TRBV28 and TRBJ2-7, with 10 bases aligning to TRBD2. CDR3 coding DNA: TGTGCCAGCAGCTACGGACCGCCGGGACTAGCGATCTACGAGCAGTACTTC. It encodes CASSYGPPGLAIYEQYF.